The clone carrying this T cell receptor beta chain showed up many times. RNA transcripts provided the source from which TCR beta CDR3 regions were amplified. First-round RT-PCR with HTBI primers amplified the TCR CDR3 region. Via MiXCR, TCRdb re-called the multiplex PCR reads, giving one row per CDR3 protein. The data hold fewer than 300,000 distinct CDR3 sequences, with over 12% observed a single time. The V end was cut by 3 bases, the J end by 4 bases, with 15 bases between. Germline CDR1 is KGHDR and CDR2 is SFDVKD. This CDR3 comprises 16 residues. The entry originates in a study of T cells in Graves' hyperthyroidism and ophthalmopathy.

The sample consisted of blood. This sequence originates from a woman aged 50 to 65 with Graves' hyperthyroidism that later progressed to Graves' ophthalmopathy. The chain joins TRBV24-1 to TRBJ2-1; D is possibly TRBD1 (6 bases). The chain's CDR3 is CATSDVRDTRYNEQFF. The DNA of the CDR3 is TGTGCCACCAGTGATGTCCGGGACACCAGATACAATGAGCAGTTCTTC.